What follows are 5 T cell receptor beta chains derived from one specimen sequenced in a study of T cell clones after liver transplantation. Only in-frame clones appear in the TCRdb table, and some are missing; sequencing was by immunoSEQ multiplex PCR. The data show under 20,000 clones, 65% to 85% seen once. Sequenced material: CD8+ T cells from blood, taken around 50 months after liver transplant. Receptor source: a human patient who received a liver transplant. These T cells may partly come from the graft donor.

This clone was counted a single time. V gene TRBV29-1 combines with J gene TRBJ2-2, with 7 bases lining up with TRBD1. Germline CDR1 is SQVTM and CDR2 is ANQGSEA. The CDR3 length is 15 residues. J lost 3 bases, V lost 3 bases, and 7 bases had no gene match. The CDR3 sequence is CSVEGQRRDTGELFF. CDR3 coding DNA: TGCAGCGTTGAGGGACAGCGGAGAGACACCGGGGAGCTGTTTTTT.

This clone has just a few counts. Here the CDR3 reads CASSPLAGGIDTQYF. CDR3 nucleotides: TGTGCCAGCAGCCCACTAGCGGGAGGGATAGATACGCAGTATTTT. The chain uses TRBV7-3 and TRBJ2-3; 13 bases agree with TRBD2. The length of the CDR3 is 15 residues. Per the germline V gene, CDR1 is SGHTA and CDR2 is FQGTGA. The V segment lost 5 bases and the J segment 5 bases; nucleotides outside the gene matches: 4.

This rearrangement joins TRBV9 to TRBJ1-4, with D uncertain. Germline V CDR1 and CDR2: SGDLS, YYNGEE. CDR3 size: 14 residues. V gave up 0 bases and J gave up 3 bases, with 6 bases separating them. The CDR3 sequence is CASSVGGSNEKLFF. Here the CDR3 DNA reads TGTGCCAGCAGCGTAGGAGGGTCTAATGAAAAACTGTTTTTT.

This clone was observed a single time. The CDR3 here is CASSPWETQYF. As DNA, the CDR3 is TGTGCCAGCTCACCATGGGAGACCCAGTACTTC. The V call is TRBV18, the J call TRBJ2-5; D gene unclear. Trimming took 2 bases from V and 5 from J, leaving 3 bases between them. Germline CDR1 and CDR2: KGHSH and LQKENI. CDR3 size: 11 residues.

The chain has TRBV18 and TRBJ2-1, with 8 bases lining up with TRBD1. Germline V gene lookup returns CDR1 KGHSH and CDR2 LQKENI. Trimming cost V 0 bases and J 9 bases; bases outside gene matches: 4. The CDR3 is made up of 14 amino acids. CDR3 loop: CASSPPRQGFEQFF. The CDR3 DNA reads TGTGCCAGCTCACCACCGCGACAGGGGTTTGAGCAGTTCTTC.